These T cell receptor beta chains were read from a single sample in a study of blood T cells in healthy people across ages. One entry per CDR3 protein results from TCRdb running MiXCR on the 5' RACE reads. Of about 1.4 million distinct CDR3 sequences in the sample, approximately 59% are singletons; the top ten hold 6.5% to 8.5%. The sequenced sample consisted of blood. The source of these receptors is a young man in good health. Each CDR3 is given with its conserved first and last residue. D genes are given only for firm matches. Clone size, where shown, is once, few, many, or a class for clones that have expanded.

v_gene	abundance	j_gene	d_gene	CDR3nt	CDR3aa
TRBV9	few	TRBJ1-6	.	TGTGCCTCGGGAGGGACAAGTCAGTCACCCCTCCACTTT	CASGGTSQSPLHF
TRBV4-1	.	TRBJ1-1	.	TGCGCCAGCAGCCATGCCGGGCAGAACACTGAAGCTTTCTTT	CASSHAGQNTEAFF
TRBV7-2	few	TRBJ2-6	.	TGTGCCTCCTTGGACGGCTCTGGGGCCAACGTCCTGACTTTC	CASLDGSGANVLTF
TRBV7-2	.	TRBJ2-5	.	TGTGCCAGCAGCTTAGCAAGTTGGGGGCAGCTCCAAGAGACCCAGTACTTC	CASSLASWGQLQETQYF
TRBV10-3	few	TRBJ2-1	TRBD2	TGTGCCATCAGTGGACTAGCGGGAGTCTACAATGAGCAGTTCTTC	CAISGLAGVYNEQFF
TRBV5-6	.	TRBJ2-7	TRBD1	TGTGCCAGCATCCCCAGGACAGGGTCCTACGAGCAGTACTTC	CASIPRTGSYEQYF
TRBV11-2	.	TRBJ2-1	.	TGTGCCAGTAGGTCACCGGGACCCCCGTACAATGAGCAGTTCTTC	CASRSPGPPYNEQFF
TRBV5-6	.	TRBJ2-4	.	TGTGCCAGCAGCTTGGAACTGCTTGACATTCAGTACTTC	CASSLELLDIQYF
TRBV3-1	few	TRBJ2-3	.	TGTGCCAGCAGCCCCACCGGGGTCCCACGCGATACGCAGTATTTT	CASSPTGVPRDTQYF
TRBV20-1	few	TRBJ2-1	.	TGCAGTGCTAAAACAGGTACCTCCTACAATGAGCAGTTCTTC	CSAKTGTSYNEQFF